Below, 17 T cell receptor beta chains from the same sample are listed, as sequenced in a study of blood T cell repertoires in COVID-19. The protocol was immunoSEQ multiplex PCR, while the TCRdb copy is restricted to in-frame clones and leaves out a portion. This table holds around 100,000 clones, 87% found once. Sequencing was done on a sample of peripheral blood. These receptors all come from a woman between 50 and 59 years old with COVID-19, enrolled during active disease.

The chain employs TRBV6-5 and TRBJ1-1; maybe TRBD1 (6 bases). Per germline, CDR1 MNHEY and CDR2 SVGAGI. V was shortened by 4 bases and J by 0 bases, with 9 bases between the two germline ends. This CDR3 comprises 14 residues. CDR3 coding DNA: TGTGCCAGCAGTTTGGACAGAATGAACACTGAAGCTTTCTTT. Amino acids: CASSLDRMNTEAFF.

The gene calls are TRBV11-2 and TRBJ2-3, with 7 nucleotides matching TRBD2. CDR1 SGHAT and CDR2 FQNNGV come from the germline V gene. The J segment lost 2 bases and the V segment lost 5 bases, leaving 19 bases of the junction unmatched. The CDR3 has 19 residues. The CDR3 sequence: CASSPPTTVLAEYTDTQYF. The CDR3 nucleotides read TGTGCCAGCAGCCCGCCTACCACCGTTCTAGCGGAATACACAGATACGCAGTATTTT.

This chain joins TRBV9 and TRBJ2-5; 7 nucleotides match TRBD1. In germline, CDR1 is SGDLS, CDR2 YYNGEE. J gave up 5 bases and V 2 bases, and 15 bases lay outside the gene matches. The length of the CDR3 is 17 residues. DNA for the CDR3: TGTGCCAGCAGCGTGGACCCCACAGGGGTCCCAGGCGAGACCCAGTACTTC. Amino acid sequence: CASSVDPTGVPGETQYF.

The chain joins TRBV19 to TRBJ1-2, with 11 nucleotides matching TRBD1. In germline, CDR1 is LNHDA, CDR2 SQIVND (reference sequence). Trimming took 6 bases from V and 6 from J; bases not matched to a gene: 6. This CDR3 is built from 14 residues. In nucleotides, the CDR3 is TGTGCCAGTAGATCGGGACAGGGGGGGAATGGCTACACCTTC. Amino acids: CASRSGQGGNGYTF.

The CDR3 is CASSLKRGTQYF. The CDR3 DNA sequence: TGTGCCAGCAGCTTAAAGCGGGGGACCCAGTACTTC. This sequence joins TRBV7-9 and TRBJ2-5; TRBD2 aligns across 7 bases. J lost 7 bases, V lost 2 bases, and 1 base had no gene match. CDR1 is SEHNR and CDR2 is FQNEAQ in the germline V gene (reference sequence). The length of the CDR3 is 12 residues. Looking up the rest from reference TRBV7-9 and TRBJ2-5 gives the full variable domain: DTGVSQNPRHKITKRGQNVTFRCDPISEHNRLYWYRQTLGQGPEFLTYFQNEAQLEKSRLLSDRFSAERPKGSFSTLEIQRTEQGDSAMYLCASSLKRGTQYFGPGTRLLVL.

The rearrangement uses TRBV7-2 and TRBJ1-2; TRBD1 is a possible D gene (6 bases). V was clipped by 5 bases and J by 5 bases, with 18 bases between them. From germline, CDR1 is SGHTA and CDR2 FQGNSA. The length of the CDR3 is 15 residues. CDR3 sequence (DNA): TGTGCCAGCAGCCGTGGACAGAGTCTAATTTATGGCTACACCTTC. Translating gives CASSRGQSLIYGYTF.

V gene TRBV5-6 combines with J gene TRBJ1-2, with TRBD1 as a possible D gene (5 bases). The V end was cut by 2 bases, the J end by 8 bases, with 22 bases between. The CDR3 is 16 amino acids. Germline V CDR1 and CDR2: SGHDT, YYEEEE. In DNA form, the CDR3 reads TGTGCCAGCAGCTTTCGGCAGGGAGGCGCCGGAAAAGGCTACACCTTC. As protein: CASSFRQGGAGKGYTF.

Written as DNA, the CDR3 is TGCGCCAGCAGCTTGGAGGCGGGATTGACAGATACGCAGTATTTT. It yields the protein CASSLEAGLTDTQYF. V gene TRBV5-1 combines with J gene TRBJ2-3; D may be TRBD2 (6 bases). The CDR3 sequence is 15 residues long. The germline CDR1 and CDR2 sequences are SGHRS and YFSETQ. V gave up 0 bases and J gave up 3 bases, with 11 bases separating them.

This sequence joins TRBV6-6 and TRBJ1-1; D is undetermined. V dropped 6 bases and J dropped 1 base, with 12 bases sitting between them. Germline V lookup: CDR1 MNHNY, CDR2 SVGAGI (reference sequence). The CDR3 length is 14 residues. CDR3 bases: TGTGCCAGCAGCGTAGTTGAGGGGAACACTGAAGCTTTCTTT. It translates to CASSVVEGNTEAFF.

Here the CDR3 reads CASSLALAGWNEQFF. In DNA, the CDR3 is TGTGCCAGCAGCTTAGCTCTAGCGGGGTGGAATGAGCAGTTCTTC. V is TRBV7-3 and J is TRBJ2-1, with 9 bases aligning to TRBD2. The CDR3 runs to 15 residues. Germline loops: CDR1 SGHTA, CDR2 FQGTGA. With V trimmed by 2 bases and J by 7 bases, 6 bases remained unmatched. The whole variable domain, remainder taken from reference TRBV7-3 and TRBJ2-1, is GAGVSQTPSNKVTEKGKYVELRCDPISGHTALYWYRQSLGQGPEFLIYFQGTGAADDSGLPNDRFFAVRPEGSVSTLKIQRTERGDSAVYLCASSLALAGWNEQFFGPGTRLTVL.

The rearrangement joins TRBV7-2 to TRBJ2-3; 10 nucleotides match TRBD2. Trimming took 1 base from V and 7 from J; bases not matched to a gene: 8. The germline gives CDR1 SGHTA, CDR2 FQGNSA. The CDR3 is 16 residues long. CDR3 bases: TGTGCCAGCAGCTTAGAAGGGTCTAGCGGGGGCCATACGCAGTATTTT. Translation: CASSLEGSSGGHTQYF.

The CDR3 protein is CASRGTATDTQYF. The CDR3 DNA reads TGTGCCAGCCGCGGGACAGCCACAGATACGCAGTATTTT. This sequence joins TRBV7-3 and TRBJ2-3; D is perhaps TRBD1 (7 bases). Deletions cut 8 bases from V and 2 bases from J, with 11 bases between. CDR1 and CDR2 from the germline V gene are SGHTA and FQGTGA. This CDR3 spans 13 amino acids.

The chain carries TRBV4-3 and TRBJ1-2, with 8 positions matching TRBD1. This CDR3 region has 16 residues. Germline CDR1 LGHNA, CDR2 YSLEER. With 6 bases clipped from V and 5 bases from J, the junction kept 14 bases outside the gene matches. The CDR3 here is CASSQPPGTGGYGYTF. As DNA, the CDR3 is TGCGCCAGCAGTCAACCTCCCGGGACAGGCGGTTATGGCTACACCTTC.

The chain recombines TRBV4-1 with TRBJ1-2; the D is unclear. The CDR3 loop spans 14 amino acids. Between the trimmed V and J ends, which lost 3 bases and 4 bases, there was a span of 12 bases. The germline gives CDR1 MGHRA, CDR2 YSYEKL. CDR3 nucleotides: TGCGCCAGCAGCCATCTGGCGGATTTCTATGGCTACACCTTC. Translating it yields CASSHLADFYGYTF.

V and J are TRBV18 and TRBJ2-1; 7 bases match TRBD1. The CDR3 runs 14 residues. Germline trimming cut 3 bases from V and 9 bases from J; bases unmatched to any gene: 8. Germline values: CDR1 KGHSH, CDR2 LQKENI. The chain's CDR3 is CASSPPGQHGEQFF. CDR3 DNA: TGTGCCAGCTCACCTCCGGGACAGCACGGTGAGCAGTTCTTC.

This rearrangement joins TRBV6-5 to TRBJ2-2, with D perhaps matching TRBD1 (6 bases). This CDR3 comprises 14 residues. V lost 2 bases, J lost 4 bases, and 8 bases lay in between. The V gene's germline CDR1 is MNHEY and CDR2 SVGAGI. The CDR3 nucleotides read TGTGCCAGCAGTTACGGGACAAGCACCGGGGAGCTGTTTTTT. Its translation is CASSYGTSTGELFF.

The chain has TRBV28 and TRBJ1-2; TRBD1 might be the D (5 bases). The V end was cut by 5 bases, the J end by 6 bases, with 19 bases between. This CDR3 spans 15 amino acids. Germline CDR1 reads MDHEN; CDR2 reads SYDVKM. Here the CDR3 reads CASSLPLGLADGYTF. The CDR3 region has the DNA TGTGCCAGCAGTCTCCCCCTGGGGCTTGCGGATGGCTACACCTTC.